The T cell receptor (beta chain) under discussion was sequenced for a study of blood T cells in healthy people across ages (dated by TCRdb to the mid-2010s). Notes on the research overall: In model experiments, template switching captured about one uniquely barcoded TCR beta cDNA molecule for every two T cells. The study measured age-related changes in TCR beta repertoire diversity using deep sequencing normalized with unique cDNA molecular identifiers. The donors were divided into four age groups: young (average around 15 years), middle-aged (about 40), aged (roughly 66) and long-lived (about 79). For two donors (one aged 18 to 29 and one aged 80 or older), the study analyzed two additional independent replicas of 1 million unique cDNA reads from the same blood draw. Overall study outcomes, separate from this receptor: The CMV infection status of donors was not known, potentially confounding age-related changes in expanded clonotypes. Because profiling used bulk unsorted PBMCs, naive and antigen-experienced compartments could not be compared conclusively. There was a strong correlation between observed TCR beta diversity and the percentage of naive T cells measured by flow cytometry. Estimates of total diversity from one million sequenced T cells were regarded as lower bounds and underestimates. Compared with the aged group, the long-lived group had more naive CD4+ T cells, fewer expanded clones and increased TCR diversity, a pattern suggesting age selection. Observed TCR beta diversity per million T cells fell roughly linearly with age, and a significant reduction was already apparent by age around 44.

Donors were 40 or so systemically healthy Caucasian individuals from Russia aged roughly 6 to 90 years. Each donor gave ten milliliters of peripheral blood, collected into EDTA-treated Vacutainer tubes. Ficoll-Paque density-gradient centrifugation was used to isolate PBMCs, with at least 6.5 million per sample. Total RNA was extracted from PBMCs with Trizol reagent, with at least 6 micrograms obtained per sample. For every donor, flow cytometry on a PBMC aliquot measured the percentage of naive CD45RAhigh/CD27high T cells. The library was obtained by 5' RACE. TCRdb records Illumina HiSeq 2500 as the sequencer. A second PCR of 7 to 11 cycles was run with a J-beta primer mix and a sample-barcoded 5' primer. A template-switch 5' adaptor carrying 12 random nucleotides introduced a unique molecular identifier onto each TCR beta cDNA molecule. At least 3 million CDR3-containing paired-end reads were obtained from each sample. All of the RNA was converted into first-strand cDNA using the Mint cDNA synthesis kit, with a TRBC-specific oligonucleotide serving as the primer. After uracil-DNA glycosylase treatment, a first 18-cycle PCR used universal primers M1SS and BC2_uni_R on all cDNA. In the original analysis: For normalization, 1 million high-quality reads, each with a distinct molecular identifier, were randomly selected from each sample. Reads sharing molecular identifiers were discarded rather than binned into consensus sequences. MiTCR, with a Q25 quality threshold and the strictest error-elimination algorithm, was used for CDR3 identification, clonotype clustering and error correction. A nonparametric unseen species model with Euler transformation was used to estimate a lower bound on total TCR beta diversity. TCRdb reprocessing: public reads trimmed at Q25 with fastp, clones called with MiXCR, in-frame beta chains kept. Rows matching on CDR3 protein sequence are summarized as one entry with the most common DNA and genes. What appears here as the V and J calls and clone size reflects TCRdb's work, not the paper's. Across this sample there are hundreds of thousands of distinct CDR3 sequences, with about a quarter seen only once. Roughly 3.1% of the sample belongs to the ten largest clones.

This clonotype has a handful of counts. The specificity of this receptor is unknown. Per-nucleotide qualities are absent, and no much larger clonotype sits a single base away. Inclusive of the bounding cysteine and phenylalanine, the CDR3 is 16 residues long. The read is trimmed to its CDR3 DNA, 48 bases read in frame from base 1. From a lookup of the germline V gene (reference sequence), CDR1 and CDR2 are LGHDT and YNNKEL. The V end gives up 3 bases and the J end 3 bases, leaving 0 bases in the junction not matched to a gene. These data also featured in a second study, about T cells of mothers and their children. The second study reports: Donors were nine systemically healthy Caucasian individuals: three mothers and their six children. cDNA synthesis consumed the entire amount of extracted RNA, loaded at approximately 1.6 ug RNA in each 15 ul reaction. Sample barcodes and 2-4 random nucleotides were added via the M1S primer in the second PCR. Each mother yielded over 9 million TCR beta CDR3 reads and each child some 3 million reads. Thymic selection shapes the output of TCR recombination in a similar way in related and unrelated pairs, and inherited differences have a minor effect. Normalized repertoire overlap was always found to be slightly, but never significantly, higher in related mother-child pairs than in unrelated mother-child pairs. With a sensitivity of approximately 92 clones per million clonotypes, no persistent microchimeric T cell clones were detected. The study used deep NGS to compare TCR beta repertoires of mothers and children, seeking features distinguishing related mother-child pairs from unrelated individuals. On average, the children were approximately 12 +/- 4 years old, while the mothers were about 40 +/- 4 years old. Libraries were sequenced on Illumina HiSeq 2000 with 100+100 nt paired-end reads after adapter ligation with NEBNext reagents. To prevent cross-contamination, the mother and child libraries were prepared one month apart and sequenced in separate runs. Between about 500,000 and 2,300,000 distinct TCR beta clonotypes were identified per donor. Naive TCR beta clonotypes were estimated from low-frequency clonotypes matched to each donor's FACS-determined naive share, without sorting.

Recombination linked TRBV3-1 to TRBJ2-2; a stretch of 14 junction bases matches TRBD2. The clonotype originates from a boy between 10 and 17 years old in good health. Sample: blood. The DNA sequence is as follows: TGTGCCAGCAGCCAGGGACTAGCGGGGGACACCGGGGAGCTGTTTTTT. This codes for CASSQGLAGDTGELFF.